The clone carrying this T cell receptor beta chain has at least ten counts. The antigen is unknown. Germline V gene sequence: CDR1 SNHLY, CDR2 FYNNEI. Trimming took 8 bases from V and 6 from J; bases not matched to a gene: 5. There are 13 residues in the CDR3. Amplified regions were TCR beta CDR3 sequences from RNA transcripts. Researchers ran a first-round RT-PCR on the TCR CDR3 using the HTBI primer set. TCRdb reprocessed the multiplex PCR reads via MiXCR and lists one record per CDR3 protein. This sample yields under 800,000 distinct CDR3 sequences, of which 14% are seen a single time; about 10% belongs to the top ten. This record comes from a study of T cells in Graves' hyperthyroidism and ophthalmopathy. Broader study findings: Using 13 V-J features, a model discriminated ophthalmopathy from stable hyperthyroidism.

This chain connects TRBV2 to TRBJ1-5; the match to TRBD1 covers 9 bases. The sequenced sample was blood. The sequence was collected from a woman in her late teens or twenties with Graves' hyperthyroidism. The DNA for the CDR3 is TGTGCCAGCGCTCGGACAGGGGCTCAGCCCCAGCATTTT. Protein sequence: CASARTGAQPQHF.